This note documents a single T cell receptor beta chain sequence. The CDR3 loop spans 15 amino acids. Trimming took off 1 base at V and 5 bases at J, with 12 bases between the two ends. Germline CDR1 is LNHDA and CDR2 is SQIVND (reference sequence). These data come from a study of OX40 agonist ivuxolimab in advanced cancers. Produced via immunoSEQ multiplex PCR; TCRdb's table is partial and in-frame only. The table shows fewer than 45,000 clones, with 75% to 85% occurring only once. V and J are TRBV19 and TRBJ1-5; possible D gene TRBD1, 5 bases. The receptor was derived from an adult with an advanced solid tumor such as melanoma, head and neck, liver or kidney cancer. Material: CD4+ or CD8+ T cells sorted from blood, obtained in a trial of the OX40 agonist ivuxolimab. Here the CDR3 DNA reads TGTGCCAGTAGTATAGTCGACAGTAAGGATCAGCCCCAGCATTTT. Translation gives CASSIVDSKDQPQHF.